The 12 T cell receptor beta chains below come from one sample, sequenced in a study of shared clonotypes between healthy human individuals. TCRdb keeps only in-frame clones here, not all; method: immunoSEQ multiplex PCR. The profile covers roughly 2.1 million clones, with more than 85% appearing a single time and around 1.7% taken by the ten largest. CD8 cells classed as naive were CD45RO-negative and positively selected for CCR7, excluding terminally differentiated effector memory CD45RA+ cells. The source material was naive CD8+ T cells from PBMCs. Source of these receptors: a man between 18 and 35 years old in good health. Some clones in this sample may be carry-over from other donors' samples.

This chain connects TRBV29-1 to TRBJ2-7; D perhaps matches TRBD1 (7 bases). Germline V lookup: CDR1 SQVTM, CDR2 ANQGSEA. This CDR3 is built from 15 residues. V lost 4 bases and J lost 5, with 21 bases in between. CDR3 DNA sequence: TGCAGCGTTGCTGGGGGGACAGCCACGACCAACGAGCAGTACTTC. Its translation is CSVAGGTATTNEQYF.

V and J are TRBV27 and TRBJ1-4, with D possibly TRBD1 on 5 matching bases. V was trimmed by 1 base and J by 6 bases, leaving 9 bases between them. The CDR3 sequence is 14 residues long. Germline lookup yields CDR1 MNHEY and CDR2 SMNVEV (reference sequence). CDR3 bases: TGTGCCAGCAGTTTATTGTCGGGGGATGAAAAACTGTTTTTT. This codes for CASSLLSGDEKLFF.

The V gene is TRBV13, the J gene TRBJ2-3, with D unresolved. The length of the CDR3 is 14 residues. V lost 5 bases and J 6 bases, leaving 15 bases between the germline ends. Germline-derived CDR1 and CDR2 are PRHDT and FYEKMQ (reference sequence). The chain's CDR3 is CASSLPSEIDTQYF. CDR3 DNA: TGTGCCAGCAGCCTTCCATCCGAGATCGATACGCAGTATTTT.

This clone was counted a single time. This chain connects TRBV2 to TRBJ2-1; the match to TRBD2 covers 12 bases. Trimming took 4 bases from V and 3 from J; bases not matched to a gene: 7. CDR1 and CDR2 from the germline V gene are SNHLY and FYNNEI. The CDR3 runs 17 residues. CDR3 sequence (DNA): TGTGCCAGCAGTGCCGGGACTAGCGGGTTGATCTACAATGAGCAGTTCTTC. This gives the protein CASSAGTSGLIYNEQFF.

This clone was observed once. This sequence joins TRBV27 and TRBJ1-1; 7 positions agree with TRBD1. Germline lookup yields CDR1 MNHEY and CDR2 SMNVEV (reference sequence). V gave up 6 bases and J gave up 4 bases; unmatched junction bases: 2. This CDR3 has 12 residues. CDR3 loop: CASRNRGTEAFF. In DNA, the CDR3 is TGTGCCAGCAGGAACAGGGGCACTGAAGCTTTCTTT.

The chain recombines TRBV9 with TRBJ2-1, with D possibly TRBD1 on 5 matching bases. V shed 4 bases and J shed 8 bases, with 28 bases lying between them. The CDR3 consists of 18 residues. Germline CDR1 is SGDLS and CDR2 is YYNGEE. This chain's CDR3 is CASSLKDEDQEARDEQFF. Here the CDR3 DNA reads TGTGCCAGCAGCTTAAAAGATGAAGATCAAGAAGCCAGGGATGAGCAGTTCTTC. The variable domain in full, completed from reference TRBV9 and TRBJ2-1, reads DSGVTQTPKHLITATGQRVTLRCSPRSGDLSVYWYQQSLDQGLQFLIQYYNGEERAKGNILERFSAQQFPDLHSELNLSSLELGDSALYFCASSLKDEDQEARDEQFFGPGTRLTVL.

A word on this clone: Distinct nucleotide sequences in the sample also encode this CDR3. The rearrangement joins TRBV5-6 to TRBJ2-7; the D call may be TRBD1 or TRBD2 (5 bases each). V lost 0 bases to trimming and J lost 3 bases, with 10 bases between them. CDR1 SGHDT and CDR2 YYEEEE come from the germline V gene. The CDR3 extends over 14 amino acids. CDR3 coding DNA: TGTGCCAGCAGCTTGGGTGGAGGACACTACGAGCAGTACTTC. This sequence encodes CASSLGGGHYEQYF.

The V and J genes are TRBV27 and TRBJ1-1, with 9 positions matching TRBD1. This CDR3 region has 14 residues. The V gene end was trimmed by 5 bases and the J gene end by 5 bases; junction bases not matched to a gene: 6. CDR1 and CDR2 from the germline V gene are MNHEY and SMNVEV (reference sequence). CDR3 residues: CASSTGGVRTEAFF. The DNA of the CDR3 is TGTGCCAGCAGTACAGGGGGCGTCCGGACTGAAGCTTTCTTT.

The chain uses TRBV28 and TRBJ1-1, with D possibly matching TRBD1 (5 bases). The CDR3 is made up of 13 amino acids. The germline V and J ends were trimmed by 6 bases and 0 bases, with 8 bases remaining between them. Germline CDR1 reads MDHEN; CDR2 reads SYDVKM. For the CDR3, the DNA is TGTGCCAGCAGCCGGGACCTGAACACTGAAGCTTTCTTT. It translates to CASSRDLNTEAFF.

This rearrangement joins TRBV9 to TRBJ2-1; 10 bases align to TRBD1. This CDR3 is 15 amino acids long. Germline lookup yields CDR1 SGDLS and CDR2 YYNGEE. The trim removed 4 bases at V and 6 bases at J, leaving 7 bases unmatched. The CDR3 is CASSQWGQGSNEQFF. The CDR3, as DNA: TGTGCCAGCAGCCAGTGGGGACAGGGGAGCAATGAGCAGTTCTTC. Supplemented by reference TRBV9 and TRBJ2-1, the full variable domain reads DSGVTQTPKHLITATGQRVTLRCSPRSGDLSVYWYQQSLDQGLQFLIQYYNGEERAKGNILERFSAQQFPDLHSELNLSSLELGDSALYFCASSQWGQGSNEQFFGPGTRLTVL.

The chain's CDR3 is CASSLAGQGPVYEQYF. The CDR3 nucleotides are TGCGCCAGCAGCTTGGCTGGCCAGGGGCCTGTCTACGAGCAGTACTTC. The chain employs TRBV5-1 and TRBJ2-7; maybe TRBD1 (6 bases). The CDR3 extends over 16 amino acids. Germline V gene sequence: CDR1 SGHRS, CDR2 YFSETQ. V was trimmed by 0 bases and J by 3 bases, leaving 16 bases between them.

This chain connects TRBV5-1 to TRBJ2-7, with D unclear. The V and J ends lost 0 bases and 1 base respectively, with 11 bases between them. This CDR3 has 15 residues. CDR1 is SGHRS, CDR2 YFSETQ, per germline. CDR3 DNA: TGCGCCAGCAGCTTGGGTTCGGGCCTATCCTACGAGCAGTACTTC. As protein: CASSLGSGLSYEQYF.